The 14 T cell receptor beta chains below all came from one sample that was sequenced in a study of response to subunit inactivated influenza vaccine. TCRdb re-derived calls from the RT-PCR reads in MiXCR, one entry per CDR3 protein. The table has around 480,000 distinct CDR3 sequences, 16% seen once; the top ten hold roughly 3.1%. The source was CD4+ T cells sorted from PBMCs, collected about 23 months after vaccination. These TCRs come from a man between 50 and 70 years old who received an inactivated influenza vaccine.

This clonotype was found a few times. The chain joins TRBV7-2 to TRBJ2-7; 7 bases map to TRBD2. The CDR3 runs to 14 residues. The ends lost 5 bases at V and 2 bases at J; junction bases unmatched: 6. In germline, CDR1 is SGHTA, CDR2 FQGNSA. In DNA form, the CDR3 reads TGTGCCAGCAGCGGTGGACGGGAGGCCTACGAGCAGTACTTC. The encoded protein is CASSGGREAYEQYF.

This clonotype has a handful of counts. The chain couples TRBV28 to TRBJ1-5; D not resolved. The V and J ends lost 2 bases and 12 bases respectively, with 17 bases between them. The CDR3 consists of 14 residues. Germline V gene lookup returns CDR1 MDHEN and CDR2 SYDVKM. CDR3 DNA: TGTGCCAGCAGTTTAGGGCCGGCAGGACGGTTCCAGCATTTT. Encoded protein: CASSLGPAGRFQHF.

The V and J genes are TRBV2 and TRBJ2-6; 14 positions agree with TRBD2. The CDR3 totals 19 residues. The germline gives CDR1 SNHLY, CDR2 FYNNEI. V was clipped by 8 bases and J by 0 bases; unmatched bases: 9. The CDR3 DNA is TGTGCCAGCCTAAGACTAGCGGGAGGGTTGAGCTCTGGGGCCAACGTCCTGACTTTC. Amino acid sequence: CASLRLAGGLSSGANVLTF. The variable domain in full, with the rest retrieved from reference TRBV2 and TRBJ2-6, is EPEVTQTPSHQVTQMGQEVILRCVPISNHLYFYWYRQILGQKVEFLVSFYNNEISEKSEIFDDQFSVERPDGSNFTLKIRSTKLEDSAMYFCASLRLAGGLSSGANVLTFGAGSRLTVL.

The table lists this clonotype with many counts. The chain combines TRBV7-2 with TRBJ2-3, with D hard to call. CDR1 and CDR2 (germline): SGHTA, FQGNSA. This CDR3 has 11 amino acids. V gave up 3 bases and J gave up 6 bases, with 4 bases separating them. Written as DNA, the CDR3 is TGTGCCAGCAGCTTGATCGATACGCAGTATTTT. This gives the protein CASSLIDTQYF.

The chain links TRBV20-1 to TRBJ2-1, with 9 bases that match TRBD1. Germline V gene data show CDR1 as DFQATT and CDR2 as SNEGSKA (reference sequence). V was pared by 3 bases and J by 5 bases, with 8 bases of the junction left unmatched. The CDR3 totals 15 residues. The CDR3 DNA follows: TGCAGTGCTAGGTCCCACAGGGGGCGAAACAATGAGCAGTTCTTC. Amino acid sequence: CSARSHRGRNNEQFF.

The rearrangement joins TRBV9 to TRBJ2-7; D gene uncertain. Germline-derived CDR1 and CDR2 are SGDLS and YYNGEE. The CDR3 is 14 residues long. V gave up 0 bases and J gave up 0 bases, with 7 bases separating them. CDR3 DNA sequence: TGTGCCAGCAGCGTAGAACCGAGCTCCTACGAGCAGTACTTC. Translating it yields CASSVEPSSYEQYF.

This clonotype was counted between two and nine times. This sequence joins TRBV2 and TRBJ2-5; no clear D. V was pared by 5 bases and J by 3 bases, with 13 bases between. The CDR3 consists of 14 residues. Germline CDR1 SNHLY, CDR2 FYNNEI. CDR3 in DNA: TGTGCCAGCAGTTCGGCCTTATTAAAAGAGACCCAGTACTTC. It encodes CASSSALLKETQYF.

This clonotype occurred a few times. The gene calls are TRBV29-1 and TRBJ2-1; the D is unclear. V gave up 4 bases and J gave up 4 bases, with 8 bases separating them. This CDR3 has 12 residues. Germline CDR1 and CDR2: SQVTM and ANQGSEA. Here the CDR3 reads CSVGLLYNEQFF. Written as DNA, the CDR3 is TGCAGCGTTGGACTCTTATACAATGAGCAGTTCTTC.

The gene calls are TRBV6-5 and TRBJ2-2; the match to TRBD1 covers 9 bases. This CDR3 is 15 amino acids long. From germline, CDR1 is MNHEY and CDR2 SVGAGI. With 2 bases clipped from V and 4 bases from J, the junction kept 2 bases outside the gene matches. The DNA for the CDR3 is TGTGCCAGCAGTTACACACAGGGGGCCACCGGGGAGCTGTTTTTT. It codes for CASSYTQGATGELFF.

This clonotype was counted between two and nine times. The chain recombines TRBV20-1 with TRBJ2-2; 7 bases match TRBD1. The CDR3 runs 15 residues. Trimming took 6 bases from V and 2 from J; bases not matched to a gene: 9. Germline-derived CDR1 and CDR2 are DFQATT and SNEGSKA (reference sequence). CDR3 sequence: CSAPNPGGNTGELFF. The CDR3 DNA reads as TGCAGTGCCCCTAACCCAGGGGGAAACACCGGGGAGCTGTTTTTT.

This clonotype was observed a few times. The chain combines TRBV6-2 or TRBV6-3 with TRBJ1-1, with 7 nucleotides matching TRBD1. Looked up from germline, CDR1 is MNHEY and CDR2 is SVGEGT. This CDR3 contains 15 residues. V lost 8 bases to trimming and J lost 10 bases; unmatched junction nucleotides: 19. CDR3 in DNA: TGTGCCAGCTTCGGGGGACAGCGAGGGAACAGGGGAGCTTTCTTT. Amino acids: CASFGGQRGNRGAFF.

In its sample, this clonotype was seen a few times. The CDR3 reads CASSLAQGLARELFF. The DNA for the CDR3 is TGCGCCAGCAGCTTGGCCCAGGGACTAGCGAGGGAGCTGTTTTTT. V is TRBV5-1 and J is TRBJ2-2; TRBD2 aligns across 10 bases. Germline loops: CDR1 SGHRS, CDR2 YFSETQ. Trimming removed 0 bases from V and 9 bases from J; junction bases left unmatched: 5. The CDR3 is 15 residues long. The full variable domain, rest sourced from reference TRBV5-1 and TRBJ2-2, is KAGVTQTPRYLIKTRGQQVTLSCSPISGHRSVSWYQQTPGQGLQFLFEYFSETQRNKGNFPGRFSGRQFSNSRSEMNVSTLELGDSALYLCASSLAQGLARELFFGEGSRLTVL.

This rearrangement joins TRBV4-1 to TRBJ1-5; 8 nucleotides align to TRBD1. Germline V gives CDR1 MGHRA, CDR2 YSYEKL. J gave up 4 bases and V 2 bases, and 4 bases lay outside the gene matches. The CDR3 is made up of 15 amino acids. The CDR3 reads CASSQTRGPNQPQHF. CDR3 sequence (DNA): TGCGCCAGCAGCCAAACCAGGGGGCCAAATCAGCCCCAGCATTTT.

The V gene is TRBV6-2 or TRBV6-3, the J gene TRBJ2-1; D unclear. V dropped 4 bases and J dropped 2 bases, with 6 bases sitting between them. The CDR3 has 13 amino acids. Germline assignment: CDR1 MNHEY and CDR2 SVGEGT. CDR3 protein: CASSSNTYNEQFF. The CDR3 DNA is TGTGCCAGCAGTTCTAACACCTACAATGAGCAGTTCTTC.